The 22 T cell receptor beta chains listed next were all sequenced from one sample in a study of T cell responses to AZD1222 COVID-19 vaccine. Libraries were prepared by immunoSEQ multiplex PCR; TCRdb keeps only in-frame clonotypes and omits some of them. The sample has tens of thousands of clones; about 85% are singletons. Sequences were derived from peripheral blood, sampled on day 0 of AZD1222 vaccination. The receptor source for this set is an adult in good health.

This clone appeared once. The chain joins TRBV11-2 to TRBJ1-4; 11 nucleotides match TRBD1. Unmatched junction bases numbered 6, after V lost 5 bases and J lost 7 bases. The CDR3 spans 15 residues. The germline V gene encodes CDR1 SGHAT and CDR2 FQNNGV. CDR3 DNA sequence: TGTGCCAGCAGCCGCGGACAGGGGGCGGGTGAAAAACTGTTTTTT. Protein sequence: CASSRGQGAGEKLFF.

J is TRBJ1-4 and V is TRBV5-4; the match to TRBD1 covers 8 bases. V lost 3 bases to trimming and J lost 8 bases; unmatched junction nucleotides: 12. Germline-derived CDR1 and CDR2 are SGHNT and YYREEE (reference sequence). This CDR3 comprises 16 residues. The CDR3 region is CASSSAEGTGNEKLFF. The CDR3 DNA reads as TGTGCCAGCAGCTCGGCAGAAGGGACAGGAAACGAAAAACTGTTTTTT.

The CDR3 DNA follows: TGTGCCAGCAGCTTAACGGGAGTCGGAGCCGAGCAGTACTTC. Its protein product is CASSLTGVGAEQYF. The gene calls are TRBV7-6 and TRBJ2-7; maybe TRBD2 (6 bases). The CDR3 runs 14 residues. Germline lookup yields CDR1 SGHVS and CDR2 FNYEAQ. The V and J ends lost 2 bases and 6 bases respectively, with 14 bases between them.

The gene calls are TRBV5-1 and TRBJ2-1; 8 bases are a match to TRBD1. The CDR3 runs 15 residues. Germline values: CDR1 SGHRS, CDR2 YFSETQ. With V trimmed by 0 bases and J by 9 bases, 8 bases remained unmatched. The CDR3 is CASSLGRTGQGEQFF. CDR3 DNA: TGCGCCAGCAGCTTGGGACGGACAGGGCAGGGTGAGCAGTTCTTC.

This clone was detected only once. V gene TRBV7-9 combines with J gene TRBJ2-7, with TRBD1 identical over 9 bases. J gave up 4 bases and V 5 bases, and 9 bases lay outside the gene matches. CDR1 and CDR2 from the germline V gene are SEHNR and FQNEAQ (reference sequence). The CDR3 extends over 15 amino acids. CDR3 region: CASSPRWDREYEQYF. The CDR3 DNA reads TGTGCCAGCAGCCCCCGATGGGACAGGGAGTACGAGCAGTACTTC.

This chain connects TRBV5-1 to TRBJ2-1, with 12 bases matching TRBD2. This CDR3 comprises 15 residues. Germline V gene data show CDR1 as SGHRS and CDR2 as YFSETQ. The ends lost 4 bases at V and 6 bases at J; junction bases unmatched: 5. The CDR3 protein is CASSPTSGGINEQFF. The CDR3 nucleotides read TGCGCCAGCAGCCCTACTAGCGGGGGGATCAATGAGCAGTTCTTC.

The chain joins TRBV11-2 to TRBJ2-1; 8 positions agree with TRBD2. The CDR3 runs to 16 residues. Germline CDR1 reads SGHAT; CDR2 reads FQNNGV. Unmatched junction bases numbered 10, after V lost 0 bases and J lost 9 bases. CDR3 amino acids: CASSLDFGGGFIEQFF. CDR3 in DNA: TGTGCCAGCAGCTTAGATTTTGGCGGGGGGTTTATTGAGCAGTTCTTC.

The chain joins TRBV5-1 to TRBJ1-1; 7 nucleotides agree with TRBD1. V lost 0 bases, J lost 5 bases, and 4 bases stayed unmatched. Germline assignment: CDR1 SGHRS and CDR2 YFSETQ. This CDR3 comprises 14 residues. The CDR3 DNA reads TGCGCCAGCAGCTTGGCAGGGGGTCAAACTGAAGCTTTCTTT. Its translation: CASSLAGGQTEAFF.

This clone was detected only a few times. The chain carries TRBV5-6 and TRBJ1-3; the D gene is possibly TRBD1 (5 bases). This CDR3 region has 16 residues. Germline V gene sequence: CDR1 SGHDT, CDR2 YYEEEE. V was trimmed by 4 bases and J by 0 bases, leaving 14 bases between them. CDR3 DNA sequence: TGTGCCAGCAGCGGAAAGACAGTTTTCTCTGGAAACACCATATATTTT. Translated, it gives CASSGKTVFSGNTIYF.

This rearrangement joins TRBV5-1 to TRBJ2-7; D could derive from TRBD1 or TRBD2 (5 bases each). The germline CDR1 and CDR2 sequences are SGHRS and YFSETQ. CDR3 length: 16 residues. Trimming removed 3 bases from V and 0 bases from J, with 16 bases in between. CDR3 sequence reads: CASSSLGRDGSYEQYF. The CDR3 DNA is TGCGCCAGCAGCTCCCTCGGCAGGGACGGCTCCTACGAGCAGTACTTC.

This chain uses TRBV6-5 with TRBJ2-5, with D possibly TRBD1 on 6 matching bases. The germline V gene has CDR1 MNHEY and CDR2 SVGAGI. Trimming cost V 4 bases and J 5 bases, with 14 bases left between them. This CDR3 is 14 amino acids long. CDR3 in DNA: TGTGCCAGCAGTTTGACGCCTAGGGGGGAGACCCAGTACTTC. Protein: CASSLTPRGETQYF.

The chain has TRBV27 and TRBJ2-7; no definite D call. Germline assignment: CDR1 MNHEY and CDR2 SMNVEV (reference sequence). Trimming stripped 4 bases from V and 3 bases from J, with 19 bases between. This CDR3 contains 16 residues. The DNA of the CDR3 is TGTGCCAGCAGTTCCGTGGGGATTGGTGTCCACTACGAGCAGTACTTC. Translating gives CASSSVGIGVHYEQYF.

This sequence joins TRBV5-1 and TRBJ1-5; D is possibly TRBD1 (5 bases). The V gene lost 0 bases and the J gene lost 3 bases, with 10 bases spanning the gap. The CDR3 loop spans 15 amino acids. Germline lookup yields CDR1 SGHRS and CDR2 YFSETQ. The CDR3 loop reads CASSLEGAVNQPQHF. The CDR3, as DNA: TGCGCCAGCAGCTTGGAAGGGGCCGTCAATCAGCCCCAGCATTTT.

The rearrangement links TRBV5-1 to TRBJ2-3; maybe TRBD2 (6 bases). Germline V gene sequence: CDR1 SGHRS, CDR2 YFSETQ. V was cut by 5 bases and J by 3 bases, with 16 bases left in between. The CDR3 totals 15 residues. CDR3 sequence: CASRLGLGGTDTQYF. In nucleotides, the CDR3 is TGCGCCAGCAGACTCGGACTCGGAGGGACAGATACGCAGTATTTT.

As for this clone: Distinct nucleotide sequences in the sample also encode this CDR3. This chain joins TRBV6-5 and TRBJ2-7; 8 nucleotides align to TRBD2. The CDR3 totals 14 residues. With V trimmed by 8 bases and J by 0 bases, 6 bases remained unmatched. The germline CDR1 and CDR2 sequences are MNHEY and SVGAGI. The CDR3 sequence is CASRPGGSSYEQYF. The CDR3 nucleotides read TGTGCCAGCCGGCCGGGGGGGAGCTCCTACGAGCAGTACTTC.

This clone was observed once. CDR3 amino acids: CASRLQGGTSYEQYF. The CDR3 region has the DNA TGTGCCAGCAGATTACAGGGGGGCACCTCCTACGAGCAGTACTTC. This rearrangement joins TRBV7-9 to TRBJ2-7, with 8 bases fitting TRBD1. V shed 6 bases and J 0 bases; nucleotides not matched to a gene: 7. In germline, CDR1 is SEHNR, CDR2 FQNEAQ (reference sequence). The CDR3 spans 15 residues.

The CDR3 loop is CASSDQGQGGETQYF. CDR3 bases: TGTGCCAGCAGTGACCAAGGACAGGGTGGAGAGACCCAGTACTTC. This sequence joins TRBV6-6 and TRBJ2-5, with 8 bases identical to TRBD1. Losses at the gene ends were 5 bases for V and 4 bases for J; bases not matched to a gene: 9. The CDR3 has 15 residues. Germline V gives CDR1 MNHNY, CDR2 SVGAGI (reference sequence).

This clone was picked up a small number of times. CDR3 sequence reads: CASSEGNWAGYTF. CDR3 nucleotide sequence: TGTGCCAGCAGTGAGGGGAATTGGGCGGGCTACACCTTC. This chain links TRBV6-1 with TRBJ1-2; D gene unclear. Germline V gene sequence: CDR1 MNHNS, CDR2 SASEGT. There are 13 residues in the CDR3. The V end was cut by 3 bases, the J end by 8 bases, with 13 bases between.

This clone was counted between two and nine times. The rearrangement links TRBV3-1 (or the pseudogene TRBV3-2) to TRBJ2-5; D not resolved. The length of the CDR3 is 13 residues. V lost 1 base and J lost 7, with 10 bases in between. In germline, CDR1 is LGHDT, CDR2 YNNKEL (reference sequence). The CDR3 nucleotides are TGTGCCAGCAGCCAAGGCGAGGCTGCGACCCAGTACTTC. Its protein is CASSQGEAATQYF.

The V gene is TRBV2, the J gene TRBJ2-7; no clear D gene. The CDR3 totals 13 residues. V dropped 8 bases and J dropped 2 bases, with 13 bases sitting between them. Germline V gene data show CDR1 as SNHLY and CDR2 as FYNNEI. CDR3 nucleotides: TGTGCCAGCCAGTACCACAGCGCCTACGAGCAGTACTTC. It yields the protein CASQYHSAYEQYF.

V usage is TRBV6-5 and J usage is TRBJ1-2; D uncertain. With 9 bases removed from V and 8 bases from J, the gap between germline ends came to 22 bases. The CDR3 consists of 14 residues. CDR1 MNHEY and CDR2 SVGAGI come from the germline V gene. CDR3 residues: CASQTAGSRAGYTF. The DNA for the CDR3 is TGTGCCAGTCAAACGGCCGGGAGCCGGGCGGGCTACACCTTC.

This chain joins TRBV15 and TRBJ1-2, with D hard to call. V lost 1 base to trimming and J lost 0 bases, with 12 bases between them. CDR1 is LNHNV and CDR2 is YYDKDF in the germline V gene (reference sequence). This CDR3 comprises 16 residues. CDR3: CATSRVRASTNYGYTF. The CDR3 DNA sequence: TGTGCCACCAGCAGAGTGCGGGCCAGTACTAACTATGGCTACACCTTC. The entire variable domain, with the rest obtained from reference TRBV15 and TRBJ1-2, is as follows: DAMVIQNPRYQVTQFGKPVTLSCSQTLNHNVMYWYQQKSSQAPKLLFHYYDKDFNNEADTPDNFQSRRPNTSFCFLDIRSPGLGDTAMYLCATSRVRASTNYGYTFGSGTRLTVV.